The entry below describes one TCR beta chain. Germline V gene data show CDR1 as SEHNR and CDR2 as FQNEAQ (reference sequence). The CDR3 consists of 14 residues. V lost 5 bases and J 4 bases, leaving 12 bases between the germline ends. The sample originates from a study of PD-L1 blockade in urothelial cancer. At the level of the study: Researchers found blood samples held a median of around 140,000 T cells.

The time point was: pretreatment peripheral blood. Per patient, between 1 and 8 samples were collected at pretreatment and on-treatment time points. Sequencing used immunoSEQ multiplex PCR; TCRdb keeps in-frame clones, though not all of them. Of 45,000 or so clones in the sample, about 81% are singletons; the top ten hold approximately 1.9%. This specimen consisted of PBMCs, obtained around atezolizumab (anti-PD-L1) treatment. This TCR derives from a man aged 50 to 59 with urothelial cancer. This rearrangement joins TRBV7-9 to TRBJ2-1; D might be TRBD1 (5 bases). The CDR3 spells CASSTPQVYNEQFF. CDR3 bases: TGTGCCAGCAGCACCCCACAGGTATACAATGAGCAGTTCTTC.